Listed below are T cell receptor beta chains from one sample, sequenced in a study of OX40 agonist ivuxolimab in advanced cancers. The assay was immunoSEQ multiplex PCR, and TCRdb's table has in-frame clones only and misses some. The sample lists about 99,000 clones, 91% occurring once. The sequences come from CD4+ or CD8+ T cells sorted from blood, collected in a trial of the OX40 agonist ivuxolimab. These receptors were obtained from an adult with an advanced solid tumor such as melanoma, head and neck, liver or kidney cancer. Each CDR3 is given with its conserved first and last residue. The order of the fields is J gene, clone size, V gene, D gene, CDR3 DNA, CDR3 protein. D genes are given only for firm matches. Clone size is given for some rows only: seen once, a few or many times, or a class if the clone is expanded.

>TRBJ2-1|.|TRBV6-5|TRBD2
TGTGCCAGCAGTTACTCAACGGGAGGGAAAAATGAGCAGTTCTTC
CASSYSTGGKNEQFF
>TRBJ1-2|once|TRBV6-5|TRBD1
TGTGCCAGCAGTTACCTTGGACAGGGCTATGGCTACACCTTC
CASSYLGQGYGYTF
>TRBJ2-5|.|TRBV28|.
TGTGCCAGCAGTTCTATCCGGCGATGGGTAAATGTTGGTCGGGAGACCCAGTACTTC
CASSSIRRWVNVGRETQYF
>TRBJ1-2|.|TRBV5-8|.
TGTGCCAGCAGAACCCGGACAGCTAACTATGGCTACACCTTC
CASRTRTANYGYTF
>TRBJ2-1|.|TRBV15|.
TGTGCCACCAGCAGGGGGTATGAGCAGTTCTTC
CATSRGYEQFF
>TRBJ2-5|.|TRBV28|TRBD2
TGTGCCAGCACACTAGCGGGGAAAGAGACCCAGTACTTC
CASTLAGKETQYF
>TRBJ2-2|.|TRBV5-1|.
TGCGCCAGCAGCTTGCACCGGGGAGCCGGGGAGCTGTTTTTT
CASSLHRGAGELFF
>TRBJ1-1|.|TRBV21-1|.
TGTGCCAGCAGCCGACAGGGGCCCCACACTGAAGCTTTCTTT
CASSRQGPHTEAFF
>TRBJ2-1|.|TRBV5-1|.
TGCGCCAGCAAAGATCCCGGCTCCTACAATGAGCAGTTCTTC
CASKDPGSYNEQFF
>TRBJ2-4|.|TRBV7-2|.
TGTGCCAGCAGCCGGATGGGGGGTTCCAAAAACATTCAGTACTTC
CASSRMGGSKNIQYF
>TRBJ2-3|.|TRBV25-1|.
TGTGCCAGCAGTGACCTCCCCTGGGGGGATACGCAGTATTTT
CASSDLPWGDTQYF
>TRBJ2-7|.|TRBV19|.
TGTGCCAGTAGTCGGCCCGGATACGAGCAGTACTTC
CASSRPGYEQYF
>TRBJ2-2|.|TRBV5-1|.
TGCGCCAGCAGCTTGGAAGGGGTGACGGCCGGGGAGCTGTTTTTT
CASSLEGVTAGELFF
>TRBJ2-1|once|TRBV11-3|TRBD1
TGTGCCAGCAGCCGGACAGGGATGAATGAGCAGTTCTTC
CASSRTGMNEQFF
>TRBJ2-3|.|TRBV10-2|.
TGCGCCAGCAGGGCCGGGACGTCTAGCACAGATACGCAGTATTTT
CASRAGTSSTDTQYF
>TRBJ1-1|.|TRBV19|.
TGTGCCAGTAGTATTAGTGGACGGACTGAAGCTTTCTTT
CASSISGRTEAFF
>TRBJ1-1|.|TRBV30|TRBD1
TGTGCCTGGTCAAGACAGGGGCCCCCTGAAGCTTTCTTT
CAWSRQGPPEAFF
>TRBJ1-2|.|TRBV29-1|TRBD1
TGCAGCGTTGGGTTAATAGGCGCCTCCGGGACAGGGGCCTATGGCTACACCTTC
CSVGLIGASGTGAYGYTF
>TRBJ2-3|once|TRBV18|TRBD2
TGTGCCAGCTCACCACTCGGACTAGCGGGCCGCACAGATACGCAGTATTTT
CASSPLGLAGRTDTQYF
>TRBJ2-7|.|TRBV11-2|.
TGTGCCAGCAGCTTAGTGGGTGGGGCAGTGAACCTTCCCGAGCAGTACTTC
CASSLVGGAVNLPEQYF
>TRBJ2-7|.|TRBV7-8|TRBD1
TGTGCCAGCAGACAAAGGGACAGCTACGAGCAGTACTTC
CASRQRDSYEQYF
>TRBJ1-4|.|TRBV27|.
TGTGCCAGCAGTTTATCAGGTAGAGGAGGCCCGAATGAAAAACTGTTTTTT
CASSLSGRGGPNEKLFF
>TRBJ2-1|.|TRBV5-1|TRBD2
TGCGCCAGCAGCTTGGGCCCCGGGACTAGCGGGAGCAATGAGCAGTTCTTC
CASSLGPGTSGSNEQFF
>TRBJ2-3|.|TRBV25-1|TRBD2
TGTGCCAGCAGTTATCGGACTAGCGCGACCACAGATACGCAGTATTTT
CASSYRTSATTDTQYF
>TRBJ2-4|.|TRBV4-3|TRBD2
TGCGCCAGCAGCCAAGGGAGGGGACTAGGAAGCATTCAGTACTTC
CASSQGRGLGSIQYF
>TRBJ2-5|.|TRBV18|.
TGTGCCAGCTCACCACCGCAACACCAAGAGACCCAGTACTTC
CASSPPQHQETQYF
>TRBJ2-7|.|TRBV2|TRBD1
TGTGCCAGCAGTGATTTGTCAGGGGGCGGCTACGAGCAGTACTTC
CASSDLSGGGYEQYF
>TRBJ2-1|.|TRBV4-2|TRBD2
TGTGCCAGCAGCCAAGATAGCCTAGCGGAGGCGTACAATGAGCAGTTCTTC
CASSQDSLAEAYNEQFF
>TRBJ2-1|.|TRBV27|TRBD2
TGTGCCAGCACTCTCAGGGGAGCGGGAGTGGGTAATGAGCAGTTCTTC
CASTLRGAGVGNEQFF
>TRBJ2-1|.|TRBV14|TRBD2
TGTGCCAGCAGCCAAGCGGCGGGAGGTGTCGATGAGCAGTTCTTC
CASSQAAGGVDEQFF
>TRBJ1-5|.|TRBV2|.
TGTGCCAGCAATATGGATCAGGGCAATCAGCCCCAGCATTTT
CASNMDQGNQPQHF
>TRBJ2-2|.|TRBV18|.
TGTGCCAGCTCACCCGACAGAAACACCGGGGAGCTGTTTTTT
CASSPDRNTGELFF
>TRBJ2-7|.|TRBV28|TRBD2
TGTGCCAGCAGTTTACGGGGAGGGGATACCGAGCAGTACTTC
CASSLRGGDTEQYF
>TRBJ2-3|.|TRBV29-1|TRBD2
TGCAGCGTCCAGACTAGCGGGCTAAGCACAGATACGCAGTATTTT
CSVQTSGLSTDTQYF
>TRBJ2-7|.|TRBV7-9|TRBD2
TGTGCCAGCAGCTTTCACAGCGGACTAGGCGAGCAGTACTTC
CASSFHSGLGEQYF
>TRBJ1-2|.|TRBV5-6|.
TGTGCCAGCAGCTTGTCGGGGTTCGACTATGGCTACACCTTC
CASSLSGFDYGYTF
>TRBJ2-5|.|TRBV2|TRBD1
TGTGCCAGCACCTATCTACAGGGGGGAGAGACCCAGTACTTC
CASTYLQGGETQYF
>TRBJ2-1|.|TRBV18|TRBD2
TGTGCCAGCTCGCCAACTAGCGGGAGTGTATATGAGCAGTTCTTC
CASSPTSGSVYEQFF
>TRBJ2-7|.|TRBV28|TRBD2
TGTGCCAGCAGTTTGGAACGGGCTAGCGGATTTATTTACGAGCAGTACTTC
CASSLERASGFIYEQYF
>TRBJ2-2|.|TRBV19|.
TGTGCCAGTCGGTCGGTAGGGACCGGGGAGCTGTTTTTT
CASRSVGTGELFF
>TRBJ2-7|.|TRBV5-1|.
TGCGCCAGCAGCTTGGCCCTGACCTACGAGCAGTACTTC
CASSLALTYEQYF
>TRBJ2-3|.|TRBV7-2|.
TGTGCCAGCAGCTTAGTATGGCAGGGGCCTACTAGCACAGATACGCAGTATTTT
CASSLVWQGPTSTDTQYF